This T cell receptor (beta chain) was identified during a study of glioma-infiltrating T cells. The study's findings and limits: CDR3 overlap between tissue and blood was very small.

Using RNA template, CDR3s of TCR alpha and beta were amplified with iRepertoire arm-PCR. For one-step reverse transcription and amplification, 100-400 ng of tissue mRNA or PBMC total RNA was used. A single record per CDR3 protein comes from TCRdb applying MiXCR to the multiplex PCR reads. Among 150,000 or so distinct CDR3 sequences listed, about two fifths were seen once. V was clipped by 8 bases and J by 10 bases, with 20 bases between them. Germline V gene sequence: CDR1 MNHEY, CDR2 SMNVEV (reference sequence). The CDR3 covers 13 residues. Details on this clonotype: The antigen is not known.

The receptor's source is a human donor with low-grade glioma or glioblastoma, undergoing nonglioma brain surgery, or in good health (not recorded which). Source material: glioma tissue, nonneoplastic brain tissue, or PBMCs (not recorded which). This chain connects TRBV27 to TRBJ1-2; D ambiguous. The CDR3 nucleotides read TGTGCCAGCGGGGAGGGTCTGAACCGTGTCTACACCTTC. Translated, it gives CASGEGLNRVYTF.